This T cell receptor beta chain was profiled in a study of regulatory T cells in long-lasting Graves disease. Time point noted: newly diagnosed GD, antithyroid drugs for less than 3 months. The TCR library used RNA extracted from PBMCs. This clonotype was recorded at least ten times. Libraries of TCR beta came from iRepertoire HTBI primers plus Arm-PCR of CDR3 regions. In TCRdb, the multiplex PCR reads were re-called with MiXCR into one record per CDR3 protein. Of approximately 390,000 distinct CDR3 sequences in the sample, about a sixth are singletons; the top ten hold over 20%. The V gene's germline CDR1 is SNHLY and CDR2 FYNNEI. Trimming removed 1 base at V and 2 bases at J, with 12 bases between. The CDR3 length is 16 residues. These data were also filed under a second study, of T cells in Graves' hyperthyroidism and ophthalmopathy.

This receptor was identified in a woman between 18 and 29 years old with Graves disease. The source material was peripheral blood mononuclear cells (PBMCs), sampled at new diagnosis, from a patient treated with antithyroid drugs. The chain links TRBV2 to TRBJ1-5; D gene ambiguous. DNA for the CDR3: TGTGCCAGCAGTGAAGGGGCAGTGGTTGGCAATCAGCCCCAGCATTTT. This encodes CASSEGAVVGNQPQHF.